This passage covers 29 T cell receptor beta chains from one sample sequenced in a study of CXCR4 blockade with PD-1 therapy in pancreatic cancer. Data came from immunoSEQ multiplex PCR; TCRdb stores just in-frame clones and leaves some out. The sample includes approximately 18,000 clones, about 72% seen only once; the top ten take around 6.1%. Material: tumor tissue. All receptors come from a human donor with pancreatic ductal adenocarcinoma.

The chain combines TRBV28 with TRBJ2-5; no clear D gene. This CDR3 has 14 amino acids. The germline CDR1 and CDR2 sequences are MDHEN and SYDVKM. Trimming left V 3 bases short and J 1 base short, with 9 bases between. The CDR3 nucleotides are TGTGCCAGCAGTTTGGGCCAGCTCCAAGAGACCCAGTACTTC. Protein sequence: CASSLGQLQETQYF.

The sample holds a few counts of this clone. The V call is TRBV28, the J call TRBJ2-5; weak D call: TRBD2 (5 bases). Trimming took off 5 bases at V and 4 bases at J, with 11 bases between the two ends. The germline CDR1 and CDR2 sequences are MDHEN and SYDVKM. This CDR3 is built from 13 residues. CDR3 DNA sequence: TGTGCCAGCAGTACAAGCGGAATAGAGACCCAGTACTTC. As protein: CASSTSGIETQYF.

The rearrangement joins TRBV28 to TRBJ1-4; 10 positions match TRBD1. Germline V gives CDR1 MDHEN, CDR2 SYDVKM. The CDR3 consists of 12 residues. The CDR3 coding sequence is TGTGTCGCCGGGACAGGGGTTGAAAAACTGTTTTTT. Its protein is CVAGTGVEKLFF.

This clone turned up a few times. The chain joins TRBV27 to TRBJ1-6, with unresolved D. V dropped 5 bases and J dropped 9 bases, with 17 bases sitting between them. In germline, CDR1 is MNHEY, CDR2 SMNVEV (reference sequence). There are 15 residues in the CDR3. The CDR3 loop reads CASSHTWASSSPLHF. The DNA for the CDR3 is TGTGCCAGCAGTCATACTTGGGCCTCCAGTTCACCCCTCCACTTT.

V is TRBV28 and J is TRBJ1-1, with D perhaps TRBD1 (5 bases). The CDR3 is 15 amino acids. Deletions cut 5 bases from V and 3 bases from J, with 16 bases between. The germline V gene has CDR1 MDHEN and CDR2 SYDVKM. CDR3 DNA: TGTGCCAGCAGTCAAACAGGTGGGGTCTACACTGAAGCTTTCTTT. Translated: CASSQTGGVYTEAFF.

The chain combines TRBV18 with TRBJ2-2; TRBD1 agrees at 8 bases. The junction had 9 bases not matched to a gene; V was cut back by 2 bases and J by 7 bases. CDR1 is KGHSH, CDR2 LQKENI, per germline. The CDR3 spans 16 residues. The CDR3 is CASSPSTGASGGELFF. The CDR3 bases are TGTGCCAGCTCACCATCGACAGGGGCCTCGGGCGGGGAGCTGTTTTTT.

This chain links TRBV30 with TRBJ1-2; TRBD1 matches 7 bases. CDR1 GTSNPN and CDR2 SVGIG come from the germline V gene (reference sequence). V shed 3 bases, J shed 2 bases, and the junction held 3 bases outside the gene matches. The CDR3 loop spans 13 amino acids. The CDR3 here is CAWSRQGNYGYTF. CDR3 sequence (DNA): TGTGCCTGGAGCCGACAGGGAAACTATGGCTACACCTTC.

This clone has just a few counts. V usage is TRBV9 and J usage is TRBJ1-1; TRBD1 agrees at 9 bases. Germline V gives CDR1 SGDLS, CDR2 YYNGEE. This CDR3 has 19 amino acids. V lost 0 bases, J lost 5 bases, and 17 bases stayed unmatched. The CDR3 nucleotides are TGTGCCAGCAGCGTAGGGGAGGGAACAGGGGGCGTGGAGTTGACTGAAGCTTTCTTT. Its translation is CASSVGEGTGGVELTEAFF.

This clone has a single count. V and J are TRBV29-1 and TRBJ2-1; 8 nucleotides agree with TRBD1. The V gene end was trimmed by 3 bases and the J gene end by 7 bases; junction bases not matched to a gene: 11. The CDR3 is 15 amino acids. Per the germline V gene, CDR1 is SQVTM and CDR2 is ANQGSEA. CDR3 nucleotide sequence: TGCAGCGTTGACCGAGGACAGGGCCTGGGGAATGAGCAGTTCTTC. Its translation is CSVDRGQGLGNEQFF.

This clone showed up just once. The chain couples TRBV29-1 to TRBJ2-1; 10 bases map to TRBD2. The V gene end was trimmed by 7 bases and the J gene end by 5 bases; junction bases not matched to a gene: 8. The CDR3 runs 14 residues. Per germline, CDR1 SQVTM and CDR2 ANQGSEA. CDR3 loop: CSAQTSGADNEQFF. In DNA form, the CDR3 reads TGCAGCGCCCAAACTAGCGGGGCAGACAATGAGCAGTTCTTC.

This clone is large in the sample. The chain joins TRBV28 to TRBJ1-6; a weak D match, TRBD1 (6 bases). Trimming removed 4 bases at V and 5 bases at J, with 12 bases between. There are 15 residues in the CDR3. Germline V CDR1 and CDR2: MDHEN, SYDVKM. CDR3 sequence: CASSSGARDNSPLHF. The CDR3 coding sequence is TGTGCCAGCAGTTCGGGGGCGAGGGATAATTCACCCCTCCACTTT.

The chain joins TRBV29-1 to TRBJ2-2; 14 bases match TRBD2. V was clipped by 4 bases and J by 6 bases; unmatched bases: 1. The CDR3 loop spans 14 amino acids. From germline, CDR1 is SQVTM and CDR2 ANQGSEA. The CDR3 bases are TGCAGCGTTGGGGGACTAGCGGGAGCCGGGGAGCTGTTTTTT. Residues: CSVGGLAGAGELFF.

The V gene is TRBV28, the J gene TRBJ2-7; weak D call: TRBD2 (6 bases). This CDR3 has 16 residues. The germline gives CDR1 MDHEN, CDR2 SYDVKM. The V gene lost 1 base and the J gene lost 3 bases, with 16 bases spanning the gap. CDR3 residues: CASSLLGSGPLYEQYF. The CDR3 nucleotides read TGTGCCAGCAGTTTATTAGGTAGCGGACCTCTCTACGAGCAGTACTTC. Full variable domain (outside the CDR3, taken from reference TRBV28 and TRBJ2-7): DVKVTQSSRYLVKRTGEKVFLECVQDMDHENMFWYRQDPGLGLRLIYFSYDVKMKEKGDIPEGYSVSREKKERFSLILESASTNQTSMYLCASSLLGSGPLYEQYFGPGTRLTVT.

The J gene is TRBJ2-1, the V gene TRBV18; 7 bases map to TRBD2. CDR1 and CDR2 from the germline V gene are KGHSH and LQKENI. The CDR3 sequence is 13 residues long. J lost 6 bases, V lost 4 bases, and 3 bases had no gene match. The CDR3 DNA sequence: TGTGCCAGCTCACTAGCGGGCTTCAATGAGCAGTTCTTC. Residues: CASSLAGFNEQFF.

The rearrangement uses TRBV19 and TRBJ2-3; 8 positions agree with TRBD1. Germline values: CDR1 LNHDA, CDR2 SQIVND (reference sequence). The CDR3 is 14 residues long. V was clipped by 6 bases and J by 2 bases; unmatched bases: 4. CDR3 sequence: CASRTGVYTDTQYF. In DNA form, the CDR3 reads TGTGCCAGTAGGACAGGGGTTTACACAGATACGCAGTATTTT.

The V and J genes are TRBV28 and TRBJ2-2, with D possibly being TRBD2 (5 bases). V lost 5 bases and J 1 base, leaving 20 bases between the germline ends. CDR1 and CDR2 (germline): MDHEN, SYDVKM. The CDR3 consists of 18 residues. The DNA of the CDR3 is TGTGCCAGCAGTCCCCTGCGCCTAGCAGGAGGGAACACCGGGGAGCTGTTTTTT. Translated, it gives CASSPLRLAGGNTGELFF.

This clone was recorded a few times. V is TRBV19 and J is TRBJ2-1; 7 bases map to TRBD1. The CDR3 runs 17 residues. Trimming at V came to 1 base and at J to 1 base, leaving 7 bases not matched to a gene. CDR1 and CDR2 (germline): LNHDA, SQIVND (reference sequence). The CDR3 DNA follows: TGTGCCAGTAGTATAGGGACCGACAGGGCGTCCTACAATGAGCAGTTCTTC. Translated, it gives CASSIGTDRASYNEQFF.

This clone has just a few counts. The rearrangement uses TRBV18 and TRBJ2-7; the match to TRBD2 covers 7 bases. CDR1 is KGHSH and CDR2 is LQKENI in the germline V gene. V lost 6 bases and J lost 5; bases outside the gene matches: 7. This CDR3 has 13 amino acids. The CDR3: CASSGSGRDEQYF. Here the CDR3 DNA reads TGTGCCAGCTCGGGAAGTGGGAGGGACGAGCAGTACTTC.

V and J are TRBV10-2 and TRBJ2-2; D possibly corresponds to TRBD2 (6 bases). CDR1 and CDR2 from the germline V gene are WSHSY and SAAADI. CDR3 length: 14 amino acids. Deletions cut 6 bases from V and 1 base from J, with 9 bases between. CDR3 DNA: TGCGCCAGCAGGGAGGGGTGGAACACCGGGGAGCTGTTTTTT. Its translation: CASREGWNTGELFF.

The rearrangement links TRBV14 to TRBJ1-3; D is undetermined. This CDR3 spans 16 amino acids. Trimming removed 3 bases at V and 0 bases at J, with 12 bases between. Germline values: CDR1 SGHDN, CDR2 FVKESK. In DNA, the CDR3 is TGTGCCAGCAGCCACCCGACACCACTCTCTGGAAACACCATATATTTT. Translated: CASSHPTPLSGNTIYF.

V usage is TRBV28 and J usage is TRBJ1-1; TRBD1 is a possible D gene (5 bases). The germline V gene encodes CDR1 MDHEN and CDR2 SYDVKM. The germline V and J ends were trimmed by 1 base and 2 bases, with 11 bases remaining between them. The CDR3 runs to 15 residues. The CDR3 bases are TGTGCCAGCAGTTTATTGGATGGGGGAAACACTGAAGCTTTCTTT. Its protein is CASSLLDGGNTEAFF.

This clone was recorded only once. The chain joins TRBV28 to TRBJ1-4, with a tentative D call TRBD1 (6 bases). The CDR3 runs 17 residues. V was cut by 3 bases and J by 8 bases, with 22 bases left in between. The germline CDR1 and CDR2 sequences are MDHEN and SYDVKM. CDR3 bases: TGTGCCAGCAGTTTGATCGCCGCGGGGGCCTTTAACGAAAAACTGTTTTTT. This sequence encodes CASSLIAAGAFNEKLFF. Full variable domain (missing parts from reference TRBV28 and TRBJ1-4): DVKVTQSSRYLVKRTGEKVFLECVQDMDHENMFWYRQDPGLGLRLIYFSYDVKMKEKGDIPEGYSVSREKKERFSLILESASTNQTSMYLCASSLIAAGAFNEKLFFGSGTQLSVL.

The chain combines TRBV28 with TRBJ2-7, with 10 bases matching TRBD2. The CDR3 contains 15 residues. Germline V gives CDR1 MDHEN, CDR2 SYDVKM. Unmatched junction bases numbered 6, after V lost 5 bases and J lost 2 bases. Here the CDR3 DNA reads TGTGCCAGCAGTGTCCAGCGGGAGGGCCCCTACGAGCAGTACTTC. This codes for CASSVQREGPYEQYF.

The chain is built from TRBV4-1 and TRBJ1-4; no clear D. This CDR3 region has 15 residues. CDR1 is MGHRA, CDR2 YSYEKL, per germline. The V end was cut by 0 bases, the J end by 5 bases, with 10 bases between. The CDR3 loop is CASSQEGGPNEKLFF. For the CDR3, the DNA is TGCGCCAGCAGCCAAGAGGGTGGTCCCAATGAAAAACTGTTTTTT.

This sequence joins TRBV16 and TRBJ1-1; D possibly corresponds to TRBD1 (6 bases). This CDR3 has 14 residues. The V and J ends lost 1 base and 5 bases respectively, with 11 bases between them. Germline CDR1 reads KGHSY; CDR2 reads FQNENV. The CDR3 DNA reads TGTGCCAGCAGCCAATGGGTACAGGGTACTGAAGCTTTCTTT. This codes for CASSQWVQGTEAFF.

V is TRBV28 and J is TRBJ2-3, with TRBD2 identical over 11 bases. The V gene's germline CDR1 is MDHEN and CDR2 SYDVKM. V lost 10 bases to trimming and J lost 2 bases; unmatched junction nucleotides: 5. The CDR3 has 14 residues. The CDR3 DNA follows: TGTGCCACCCAGACTAGCGGGAACACAGATACGCAGTATTTT. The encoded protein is CATQTSGNTDTQYF.

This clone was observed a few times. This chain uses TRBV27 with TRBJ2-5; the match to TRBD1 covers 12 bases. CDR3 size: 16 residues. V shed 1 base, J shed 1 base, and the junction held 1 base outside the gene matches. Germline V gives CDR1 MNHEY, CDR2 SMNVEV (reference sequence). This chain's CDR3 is CASSLWGQGAQETQYF. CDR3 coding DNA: TGTGCCAGCAGTTTATGGGGACAGGGGGCCCAAGAGACCCAGTACTTC.

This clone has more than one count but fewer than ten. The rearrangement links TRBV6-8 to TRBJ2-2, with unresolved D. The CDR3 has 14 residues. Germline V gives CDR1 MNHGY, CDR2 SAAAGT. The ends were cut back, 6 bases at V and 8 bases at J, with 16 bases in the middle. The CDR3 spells CASSKTSEEGELFF. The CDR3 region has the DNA TGTGCCAGCAGCAAAACCTCCGAGGAGGGGGAGCTGTTTTTT.

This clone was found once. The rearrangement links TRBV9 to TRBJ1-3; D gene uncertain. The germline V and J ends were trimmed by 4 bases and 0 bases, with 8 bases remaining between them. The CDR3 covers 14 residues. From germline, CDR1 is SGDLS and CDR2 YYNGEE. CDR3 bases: TGTGCCAGCAGCCCCCCTAACTCTGGAAACACCATATATTTT. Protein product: CASSPPNSGNTIYF.